A single sample is the source of the 2 T cell receptor beta chains below, sequenced in a study of blood T cells in healthy people across ages. Together with a sample-barcoded 5' primer, a J-beta primer mix was included in a second PCR lasting about 7 to 12 cycles. One entry per CDR3 protein, called by TCRdb with MiXCR from the 5' RACE reads. The sample contains approximately 760,000 distinct CDR3 sequences, more than 20% of which appear only once. The same sample was also studied in work on T cells of mothers and their children.

The specimen sequenced was blood. The receptors were gathered from a boy younger than 18 in good health.

V and J are TRBV27 and TRBJ1-4; D is undetermined. The CDR3 is 15 amino acids. V was cut by 7 bases and J by 2 bases, with 14 bases left in between. Germline assignment: CDR1 MNHEY and CDR2 SMNVEV (reference sequence). CDR3 DNA sequence: TGTGCCAGCAAGGTGTCCGAAGGGACTAATGAAAAACTGTTTTTT. Translated, it gives CASKVSEGTNEKLFF.

In this sample, this clonotype turned up a few times. The chain links TRBV7-2 to TRBJ2-5; D perhaps matches TRBD1 (5 bases). The end of the DNA fits TRBJ2-1 better, so the J call may be wrong. CDR1 SGHTA and CDR2 FQGNSA come from the germline V gene. The CDR3 loop spans 14 amino acids. The CDR3 is CASSFRQTSDEQFF. As DNA, the CDR3 is TGTGCCAGCAGCTTCCGACAGACCTCCGACGAGCAGTTCTTC.